The 21 T cell receptor beta chains below come from one sample, sequenced in a study of cytomegalovirus exposure and HLA in healthy donors. PCR primers comprised 60 Vbeta and 13 Jbeta primers. Repertoires were generated with immunoSEQ multiplex PCR, while TCRdb's copy carries only in-frame clones and drops some. The sample lists 160,000 or so clones, roughly 75% occurring once. The specimen was PBMCs. Receptors were obtained from a female donor in good health and CMV-seronegative.

V usage is TRBV4-1 and J usage is TRBJ1-6; TRBD1 matches at 10 bases. Per germline, CDR1 MGHRA and CDR2 YSYEKL. The CDR3 loop spans 17 amino acids. Trimming at V came to 0 bases and at J to 10 bases, leaving 9 bases not matched to a gene. DNA for the CDR3: TGCGCCAGCAGCCAAGATGGTTTCGGGACAGGGGACTCACCCCTCCACTTT. This codes for CASSQDGFGTGDSPLHF.

This clone has only one observation. The rearrangement uses TRBV11-2 and TRBJ2-5, with TRBD2 matching 7 bases. The germline gives CDR1 SGHAT, CDR2 FQNNGV. The CDR3 runs to 17 residues. V shed 5 bases and J 0 bases; nucleotides not matched to a gene: 12. DNA of the CDR3: TGTGCCAGCAGCCCCTTTTTAGCGGGCGAGTACCAAGAGACCCAGTACTTC. Its protein product is CASSPFLAGEYQETQYF.

The count of this clone is one. The genes are TRBV6-6 and TRBJ1-5; D is perhaps TRBD1 (5 bases). V lost 2 bases and J 3 bases, leaving 8 bases between the germline ends. CDR3 length: 14 amino acids. Per the germline V gene, CDR1 is MNHNY and CDR2 is SVGAGI (reference sequence). The DNA of the CDR3 is TGTGCCAGCAGTTACGGCAGGGACAATCAGCCCCAGCATTTT. Its protein product is CASSYGRDNQPQHF.

V usage is TRBV18 and J usage is TRBJ2-7, with a possible D match to TRBD1 (6 bases). The V end was cut by 0 bases, the J end by 7 bases, with 7 bases between. Germline V gene sequence: CDR1 KGHSH, CDR2 LQKENI. The CDR3 is 12 amino acids. CDR3 loop: CASSPPQGEQYF. In nucleotides, the CDR3 is TGTGCCAGCTCACCACCTCAGGGGGAGCAGTACTTC.

The rearrangement links TRBV7-6 to TRBJ1-3; TRBD1 matches at 11 bases. Germline V CDR1 and CDR2: SGHVS, FNYEAQ. The CDR3 spans 17 residues. V lost 4 bases to trimming and J lost 0 bases; unmatched junction nucleotides: 5. As DNA, the CDR3 is TGTGCCAGCAGCTCCGGACAGGGGGCTTACTCTGGAAACACCATATATTTT. This sequence encodes CASSSGQGAYSGNTIYF.

This clone occurred a few times. The chain couples TRBV28 to TRBJ1-2; 9 bases line up with TRBD1. In germline, CDR1 is MDHEN, CDR2 SYDVKM. V lost 3 bases and J lost 0; bases outside the gene matches: 5. The CDR3 sequence is 16 residues long. CDR3 sequence: CASSFRQGVTNYGYTF. CDR3 DNA sequence: TGTGCCAGCAGTTTTCGACAGGGGGTAACTAACTATGGCTACACCTTC.

V is TRBV4-3 and J is TRBJ1-4; the D is unclear. The germline gives CDR1 LGHNA, CDR2 YSLEER. This CDR3 is 16 amino acids long. V lost 1 base to trimming and J lost 3 bases, with 12 bases between them. CDR3 sequence: CASSQGAFQANEKLFF. Here the CDR3 DNA reads TGCGCCAGCAGCCAAGGGGCGTTTCAGGCTAATGAAAAACTGTTTTTT.

The J gene is TRBJ1-4, the V gene TRBV6-6, with TRBD1 matching over 7 bases. V trimming: 6 bases; J trimming: 3 bases; junction bases outside the gene matches: 4. Germline lookup yields CDR1 MNHNY and CDR2 SVGAGI (reference sequence). The CDR3 totals 14 residues. CDR3 loop: CASSQGVSNEKLFF. CDR3 nucleotide sequence: TGTGCCAGCAGCCAGGGGGTATCTAATGAAAAACTGTTTTTT.

The CDR3: CASSLIRQRRYGYTF. The DNA for the CDR3 is TGTGCCAGCAGCTTGATTCGACAGCGAAGATATGGCTACACCTTC. This chain joins TRBV7-2 and TRBJ1-2, with D perhaps matching TRBD1 (5 bases). Trimming left V 3 bases short and J 5 bases short, with 16 bases between. Germline CDR1 is SGHTA and CDR2 is FQGNSA. The CDR3 extends over 15 amino acids.

Points on this clone: Other DNA variants within this sample encode the same CDR3. The chain combines TRBV5-6 with TRBJ2-2, with TRBD1 matching 7 bases. J lost 4 bases, V lost 6 bases, and 15 bases had no gene match. Germline values: CDR1 SGHDT, CDR2 YYEEEE. This CDR3 contains 17 residues. DNA for the CDR3: TGTGCCAGCACCCATCTCCAGGGACAGAGTCCCACCGGGGAGCTGTTTTTT. Encoded protein: CASTHLQGQSPTGELFF.

V gene TRBV4-3 combines with J gene TRBJ2-5; 10 nucleotides match TRBD2. Germline-derived CDR1 and CDR2 are LGHNA and YSLEER. The CDR3 loop spans 16 amino acids. V lost 0 bases, J lost 1 base, and 2 bases stayed unmatched. The CDR3 here is CASSQDLAGAQETQYF. The CDR3 DNA is TGCGCCAGCAGCCAAGATCTAGCGGGGGCCCAAGAGACCCAGTACTTC.

This chain connects TRBV5-1 to TRBJ2-3; 12 bases agree with TRBD2. Germline-derived CDR1 and CDR2 are SGHRS and YFSETQ. J lost 1 base, V lost 1 base, and 10 bases had no gene match. The CDR3 is 19 residues long. CDR3 sequence (DNA): TGCGCCAGCAGCTTGTCACTAGCGGGGGGTCTGTACGGCACAGATACGCAGTATTTT. Residues: CASSLSLAGGLYGTDTQYF.

The V call is TRBV19, the J call TRBJ2-3; maybe TRBD2 (6 bases). Trimming took off 3 bases at V and 2 bases at J, with 18 bases between the two ends. Germline V gene sequence: CDR1 LNHDA, CDR2 SQIVND (reference sequence). The CDR3 length is 17 residues. The CDR3 DNA follows: TGTGCCAGTAGTATCTGGATCGGCCGGGGGAACACAGATACGCAGTATTTT. Residues: CASSIWIGRGNTDTQYF.

The chain has TRBV19 and TRBJ2-3; D gene uncertain. The germline V gene encodes CDR1 LNHDA and CDR2 SQIVND (reference sequence). V was trimmed by 5 bases and J by 2 bases, leaving 8 bases between them. The CDR3 is 13 residues long. CDR3 sequence (DNA): TGTGCCAGTAGTTTGGCAGACACAGATACGCAGTATTTT. This gives the protein CASSLADTDTQYF.

This chain uses TRBV27 with TRBJ1-5; unclear D gene. The CDR3 extends over 13 amino acids. Trimming cost V 2 bases and J 6 bases, with 8 bases left between them. Germline V gene lookup returns CDR1 MNHEY and CDR2 SMNVEV (reference sequence). The CDR3 region has the DNA TGTGCCAGCAGTTTAGGAGTGACTCAGCCCCAGCATTTT. It codes for CASSLGVTQPQHF.

In this sample, this clone turned up once. The chain carries TRBV4-1 and TRBJ1-4; 8 nucleotides agree with TRBD1. CDR1 and CDR2 from the germline V gene are MGHRA and YSYEKL. With 4 bases clipped from V and 0 bases from J, the junction kept 4 bases outside the gene matches. The CDR3 has 16 residues. In nucleotides, the CDR3 is TGCGCCAGCAGCCGCCCAGGGGGCGCAACTAATGAAAAACTGTTTTTT. This gives the protein CASSRPGGATNEKLFF.

The J gene is TRBJ2-1, the V gene TRBV7-2; D possibly corresponds to TRBD1 (6 bases). V lost 5 bases to trimming and J lost 4 bases, with 18 bases between them. Germline CDR1 reads SGHTA; CDR2 reads FQGNSA. The CDR3 runs to 16 residues. CDR3 nucleotides: TGTGCCAGCAGCCTCTCCGGGACACCTCTGTACAATGAGCAGTTCTTC. Its protein product is CASSLSGTPLYNEQFF.

The V call is TRBV7-8, the J call TRBJ1-3; 7 nucleotides agree with TRBD1. Germline V gene lookup returns CDR1 SGHVS and CDR2 FQNEAQ. The CDR3 is made up of 17 amino acids. The V and J ends lost 4 bases and 0 bases, in that order; junction bases with no gene match: 9. CDR3 in DNA: TGTGCCAGCAGCTCCACCGGCCGGGACAGCTCTGGAAACACCATATATTTT. Translating it yields CASSSTGRDSSGNTIYF.

The chain carries TRBV29-1 and TRBJ2-3; D unclear. Per the germline V gene, CDR1 is SQVTM and CDR2 is ANQGSEA. The CDR3 spans 13 residues. With 8 bases removed from V and 6 bases from J, the gap between germline ends came to 18 bases. This CDR3 reads CSTAPVVVDTQYF. The DNA of the CDR3 is TGCAGCACCGCCCCGGTCGTAGTGGATACGCAGTATTTT.

This chain connects TRBV30 to TRBJ2-1; no definite D call. CDR3 length equals 12 residues. The germline CDR1 and CDR2 sequences are GTSNPN and SVGIG (reference sequence). The V end lost 0 bases, the J end lost 9 bases, and 9 bases lay between the germline ends. The CDR3 loop reads CAWSVLGAEQFF. Here the CDR3 DNA reads TGTGCCTGGAGTGTACTTGGTGCTGAGCAGTTCTTC. Looking up the rest from reference TRBV30 and TRBJ2-1 gives the full variable domain: SQTIHQWPATLVQPVGSPLSLECTVEGTSNPNLYWYRQAAGRGLQLLFYSVGIGQISSEVPQNLSASRPQDRQFILSSKKLLLSDSGFYLCAWSVLGAEQFFGPGTRLTVL.

The chain has TRBV30 and TRBJ2-1, with 7 bases identical to TRBD2. The V gene end was trimmed by 2 bases and the J gene end by 6 bases; junction bases not matched to a gene: 7. The germline V gene has CDR1 GTSNPN and CDR2 SVGIG (reference sequence). The CDR3 covers 14 residues. The CDR3 DNA reads TGTGCCTGGAGTCTGGGCGGGGGACCCAATGAGCAGTTCTTC. Translation: CAWSLGGGPNEQFF.